Listed below are T cell receptor beta chains from one sample, sequenced in a study of shared clonotypes between healthy human individuals. Assay: immunoSEQ multiplex PCR; the TCRdb copy retains only in-frame clones and omits some. The sample includes over 2 million clones, around 93% of them seen just once. The sequenced material came from naive CD4+ T cells from PBMCs. Every receptor here comes from a man between 18 and 29 years old in good health. Some clones in this sample may be carry-over from other donors' samples. The CDR3 runs from the conserved cysteine through the conserved F or W. The D gene is left open where the match is weak. Part of the rows lack a size; the others show once, few, many or a class for expanded clones.

CDR3 protein,CDR3 DNA,J gene,V gene,D gene,clone size
CASAESGTDTQYF,TGTGCTAGTGCGGAGAGTGGAACAGATACGCAGTATTTT,TRBJ2-3,TRBV12-5,-,-
CASSLQTSGRLAQETQYF,TGCGCCAGCAGCTTGCAAACTAGCGGGAGGCTCGCACAAGAGACCCAGTACTTC,TRBJ2-5,TRBV5-1,TRBD2,once
CASIPPGPTGNTIYF,TGTGCCAGCATTCCCCCGGGGCCTACCGGAAACACCATATATTTT,TRBJ1-3,TRBV28,-,-
CASSFRTARADETQYF,TGTGCCAGCAGTTTCCGGACGGCCCGAGCGGACGAGACCCAGTACTTC,TRBJ2-5,TRBV28,-,-
CASSPTAGDYGYTF,TGTGCCAGCTCACCCACCGCCGGGGACTATGGCTACACCTTC,TRBJ1-2,TRBV18,-,-
CASSDQRSTDTQYF,TGTGCCAGCAGTGATCAGAGGTCGACAGATACGCAGTATTTT,TRBJ2-3,TRBV25-1,-,-
CASSVRSMEEKLFF,TGTGCCAGCAGCGTCCGGAGCATGGAAGAAAAACTGTTTTTT,TRBJ1-4,TRBV7-9,-,once
CASSYGGVSYNEQFF,TGTGCCAGCAGTTACGGCGGGGTCTCCTACAATGAGCAGTTCTTC,TRBJ2-1,TRBV6-6,-,-
CASISGQGIIDEQYF,TGTGCCAGCATTTCGGGACAGGGTATAATAGACGAGCAGTACTTC,TRBJ2-7,TRBV28,TRBD1,-
CASSHPVGGTGNTIYF,TGCGCCAGCAGCCACCCGGTAGGGGGAACTGGAAACACCATATATTTT,TRBJ1-3,TRBV4-1,-,-
CASSQPTGGEQFF,TGTGCCAGCAGCCAACCCACAGGGGGAGAGCAGTTCTTC,TRBJ2-1,TRBV5-4,TRBD1,few
CASSRTSGDLYEQYF,TGTGCCAGCAGCCGGACTAGCGGGGACCTCTACGAGCAGTACTTC,TRBJ2-7,TRBV7-2,TRBD2,-